Listed here are 9 T cell receptor beta chains from one sample, sequenced in a study of Graves' ophthalmopathy and Graves' hyperthyroidism. Using RNA transcripts, the TCR beta CDR3 regions were amplified. First-round RT-PCR employed HTBI primers, with a second-round multiplex PCR after it. TCRdb recomputed calls from the multiplex PCR reads with MiXCR, one row per CDR3 protein. This table has over a million distinct CDR3 sequences, 35% to 40% appearing once. The sequenced sample consisted of peripheral blood or thyroid tissue (not recorded which). Receptor source: an adult man with Graves' hyperthyroidism.

This clonotype was counted ten times or more. The chain joins TRBV5-5 to TRBJ1-1; possibly TRBD1 for D (5 bases). There are 12 residues in the CDR3. Trimming removed 4 bases from V and 10 bases from J, with 14 bases in between. Germline assignment: CDR1 SGHKS and CDR2 YYEKEE (reference sequence). The CDR3 DNA follows: TGTGCCAGCAGCCAAACAGGATTTAGAGCTTTCTTT. Amino acid sequence: CASSQTGFRAFF. Drawing the rest from reference TRBV5-5 and TRBJ1-1, the complete variable domain is DAGVTQSPTHLIKTRGQQVTLRCSPISGHKSVSWYQQVLGQGPQFIFQYYEKEERGRGNFPDRFSARQFPNYSSELNVNALLLGDSALYLCASSQTGFRAFFGQGTRLTVV.

The genes are TRBV5-1 and TRBJ2-7; the match to TRBD1 covers 7 bases. The CDR3 loop spans 15 amino acids. Germline CDR1 is SGHRS and CDR2 is YFSETQ. After removal of 3 bases from V and 3 bases from J, the junction contained 9 bases not matched to a gene. CDR3 sequence (DNA): TGCGCCAGCAGCTCACGACAGGGTTTTTTCTACGAGCAGTACTTC. Protein product: CASSSRQGFFYEQYF.

J is TRBJ2-2 and V is TRBV29-1, with D uncertain. Germline V gene sequence: CDR1 SQVTM, CDR2 ANQGSEA. There are 15 residues in the CDR3. V was shortened by 1 base and J by 0 bases, with 9 bases between the two germline ends. CDR3 in DNA: TGCAGCGTTGAAGGGGCAGTGACGAACACCGGGGAGCTGTTTTTT. This encodes CSVEGAVTNTGELFF.

This clonotype was picked up a small number of times. Since a much larger clone is just one base distant, this may be a read error. The chain carries TRBV24-1 and TRBJ1-1; maybe TRBD1 (5 bases). This CDR3 region has 14 residues. Germline V gene data show CDR1 as KGHDR and CDR2 as SFDVKD. The CDR3 sequence: CATSVGAEMVVALF. CDR3 bases: TGTGCCACCAGTGTTGGGGCGGAAATGGTCGTCGCTTTGTTT.

V and J are TRBV29-1 and TRBJ2-5; 9 bases are a match to TRBD2. This CDR3 comprises 14 residues. Germline V gives CDR1 SQVTM, CDR2 ANQGSEA. For the CDR3, the DNA is TGCAGTGTCACAGGCGGGGGGGCCCTAGAGACCCAGTACTTC. It specifies CSVTGGGALETQYF.

The V gene is TRBV4-1, the J gene TRBJ1-1, with D perhaps matching TRBD1 (6 bases). Trimming took 3 bases from V and 10 from J, leaving 24 bases between them. The CDR3 loop spans 16 amino acids. Germline CDR1 MGHRA, CDR2 YSYEKL. CDR3 protein: CASSQEAMGAGSGAFF. As DNA, the CDR3 is TGCGCCAGCAGCCAGGAAGCAATGGGGGCAGGGAGTGGAGCTTTCTTT.

This clonotype was counted at least ten times. The rearrangement joins TRBV28 to TRBJ1-5, with no clear D. CDR3 length: 14 residues. The germline gives CDR1 MDHEN, CDR2 SYDVKM. V gave up 1 base and J gave up 7 bases, with 11 bases separating them. The CDR3 sequence: CASSLSAGGQPQHF. DNA for the CDR3: TGTGCCAGCAGTTTATCGGCAGGTGGGCAGCCCCAGCATTTT.

V gene TRBV25-1 combines with J gene TRBJ2-2; D possibly uses TRBD1 or TRBD2 (5 bases each). This CDR3 is 18 amino acids long. The germline gives CDR1 MGHDK, CDR2 SYGVNS. Trimming stripped 1 base from V and 4 bases from J, with 19 bases between. DNA for the CDR3: TGTGCCAGCAGTGAATCCGGGGCTAGTAATTTAGCCACCGGGGAGCTGTTTTTT. Translated: CASSESGASNLATGELFF.

The chain employs TRBV12-3 or TRBV12-4 and TRBJ1-2, with 7 bases that match TRBD1. J gave up 6 bases and V 3 bases, and 13 bases lay outside the gene matches. This CDR3 region has 16 residues. CDR3 region: CASSFIGRGREDGYTF. In DNA form, the CDR3 reads TGTGCCAGCAGTTTTATTGGTAGGGGGCGCGAAGATGGCTACACCTTC.